This T cell receptor (beta chain) is drawn from a study of monozygotic twins with inflammatory bowel disease. Study-wide results and limits: Whereas healthy co-twins had higher TCRbeta diversity (inverse Simpson), IBD patients had lower diversity.

Template switching added UMIs carrying a 6-nucleotide sample barcode. TCRdb re-called the 5' RACE reads; one entry per CDR3 protein, DNA not given. The sample totals some 200,000 distinct CDR3 sequences. Germline V gives CDR1 SNHLY, CDR2 FYNNEI. This CDR3 is built from 15 residues. Comments on this clonotype: Its antigen is unknown.

This chain links TRBV2 with TRBJ2-5; absent DNA, TCRdb's TRBD1 call cannot be checked. Sequences were obtained from blood. This receptor was taken from a human donor with ulcerative colitis or Crohn's disease, or a healthy co-twin of an affected twin (not recorded which). The chain's CDR3 is CASIITGTGQETQYF.